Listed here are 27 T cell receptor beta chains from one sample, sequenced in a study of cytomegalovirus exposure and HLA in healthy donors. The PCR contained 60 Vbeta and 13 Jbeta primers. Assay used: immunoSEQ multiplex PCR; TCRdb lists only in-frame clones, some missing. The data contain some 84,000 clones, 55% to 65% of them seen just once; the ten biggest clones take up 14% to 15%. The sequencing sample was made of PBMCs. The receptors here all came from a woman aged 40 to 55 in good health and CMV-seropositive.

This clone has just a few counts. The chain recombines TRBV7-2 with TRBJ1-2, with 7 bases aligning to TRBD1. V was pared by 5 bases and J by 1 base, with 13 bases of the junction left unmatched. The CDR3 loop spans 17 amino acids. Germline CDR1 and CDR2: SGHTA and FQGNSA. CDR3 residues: CASSRDSLTSRNYGYTF. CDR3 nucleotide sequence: TGTGCCAGCAGCAGGGACAGCCTCACCTCCCGTAACTATGGCTACACCTTC. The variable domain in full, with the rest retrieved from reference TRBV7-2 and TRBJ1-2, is GAGVSQSPSNKVTEKGKDVELRCDPISGHTALYWYRQSLGQGLEFLIYFQGNSAPDKSGLPSDRFSAERTGGSVSTLTIQRTQQEDSAVYLCASSRDSLTSRNYGYTFGSGTRLTVV.

CDR3 region: CASSLGTSGRGEQYF. The CDR3 coding sequence is TGTGCCAGCAGCCTCGGGACTAGCGGGAGGGGCGAGCAGTACTTC. The gene calls are TRBV5-6 and TRBJ2-7; 16 bases are shared with TRBD2. Germline V gives CDR1 SGHDT, CDR2 YYEEEE. Losses at the gene ends were 4 bases for V and 6 bases for J; bases not matched to a gene: 4. This CDR3 is 15 amino acids long.

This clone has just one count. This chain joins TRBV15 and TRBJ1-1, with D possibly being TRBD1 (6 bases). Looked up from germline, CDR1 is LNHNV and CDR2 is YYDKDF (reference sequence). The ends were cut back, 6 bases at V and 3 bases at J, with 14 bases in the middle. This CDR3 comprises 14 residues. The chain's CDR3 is CATRERNRDTEAFF. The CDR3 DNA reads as TGTGCCACCAGAGAGAGAAACAGGGACACTGAAGCTTTCTTT.

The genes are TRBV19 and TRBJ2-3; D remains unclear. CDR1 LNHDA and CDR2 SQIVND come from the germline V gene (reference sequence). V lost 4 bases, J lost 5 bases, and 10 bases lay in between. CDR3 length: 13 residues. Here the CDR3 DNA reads TGTGCCAGTAGTACCTTGACACTAGATACGCAGTATTTT. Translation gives CASSTLTLDTQYF.

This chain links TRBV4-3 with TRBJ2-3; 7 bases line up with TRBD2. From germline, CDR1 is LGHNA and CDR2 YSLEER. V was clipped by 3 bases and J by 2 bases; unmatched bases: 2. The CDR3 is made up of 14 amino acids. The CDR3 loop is CASSHGRATDTQYF. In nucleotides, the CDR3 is TGCGCCAGCAGCCATGGGAGGGCCACAGATACGCAGTATTTT.

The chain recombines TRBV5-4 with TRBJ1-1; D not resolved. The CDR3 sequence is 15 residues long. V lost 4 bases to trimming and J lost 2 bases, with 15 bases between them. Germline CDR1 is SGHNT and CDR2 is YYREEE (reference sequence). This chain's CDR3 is CASSPSAGTNTEAFF. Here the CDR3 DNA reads TGTGCCAGCAGCCCCTCCGCGGGCACTAACACTGAAGCTTTCTTT.

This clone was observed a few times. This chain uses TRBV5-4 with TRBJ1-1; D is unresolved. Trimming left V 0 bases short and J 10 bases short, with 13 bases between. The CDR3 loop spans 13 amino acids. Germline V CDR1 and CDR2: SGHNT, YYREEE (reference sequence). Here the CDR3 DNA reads TGTGCCAGCAGCTTGGAGGGCGGGAGGCCAGCTTTCTTT. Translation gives CASSLEGGRPAFF.

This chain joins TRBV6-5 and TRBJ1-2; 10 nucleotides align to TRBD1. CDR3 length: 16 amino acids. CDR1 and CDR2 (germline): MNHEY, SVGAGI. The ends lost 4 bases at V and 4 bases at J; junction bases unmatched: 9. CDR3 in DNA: TGTGCCAGCAGTTCGGACAGGGGGAGAGGATCCTATGGCTACACCTTC. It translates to CASSSDRGRGSYGYTF.

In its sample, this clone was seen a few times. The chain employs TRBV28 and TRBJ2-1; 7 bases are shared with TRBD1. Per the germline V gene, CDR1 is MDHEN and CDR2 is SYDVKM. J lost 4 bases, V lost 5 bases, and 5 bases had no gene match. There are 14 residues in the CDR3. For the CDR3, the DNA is TGTGCCAGCAGTCCTGGGGGACAGTACAATGAGCAGTTCTTC. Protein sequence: CASSPGGQYNEQFF. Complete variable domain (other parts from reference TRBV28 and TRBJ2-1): DVKVTQSSRYLVKRTGEKVFLECVQDMDHENMFWYRQDPGLGLRLIYFSYDVKMKEKGDIPEGYSVSREKKERFSLILESASTNQTSMYLCASSPGGQYNEQFFGPGTRLTVL.

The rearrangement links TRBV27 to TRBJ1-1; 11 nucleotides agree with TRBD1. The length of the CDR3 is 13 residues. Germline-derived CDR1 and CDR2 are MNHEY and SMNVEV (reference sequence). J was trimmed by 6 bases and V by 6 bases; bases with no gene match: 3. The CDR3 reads CASSQGQGAEAFF. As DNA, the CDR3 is TGTGCCAGCAGCCAGGGACAGGGGGCTGAAGCTTTCTTT.

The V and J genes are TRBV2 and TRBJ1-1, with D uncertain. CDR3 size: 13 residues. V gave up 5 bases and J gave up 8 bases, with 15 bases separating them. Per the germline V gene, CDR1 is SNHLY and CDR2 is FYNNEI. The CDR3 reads CASSTSLSGEAFF. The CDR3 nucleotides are TGTGCCAGCAGTACCTCCCTATCGGGAGAAGCTTTCTTT.

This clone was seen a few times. The CDR3 DNA reads TGTGCCAGCAGCTTAGGCTTTACAGGGGGCCACGAGCAGTACTTC. It translates to CASSLGFTGGHEQYF. V usage is TRBV5-6 and J usage is TRBJ2-7; TRBD1 agrees at 9 bases. CDR3 length equals 15 residues. Germline V CDR1 and CDR2: SGHDT, YYEEEE. V lost 2 bases and J lost 5; bases outside the gene matches: 8. The complete variable domain, with remaining parts taken from reference TRBV5-6 and TRBJ2-7, reads DAGVTQSPTHLIKTRGQQVTLRCSPKSGHDTVSWYQQALGQGPQFIFQYYEEEERQRGNFPDRFSGHQFPNYSSELNVNALLLGDSALYLCASSLGFTGGHEQYFGPGTRLTVT.

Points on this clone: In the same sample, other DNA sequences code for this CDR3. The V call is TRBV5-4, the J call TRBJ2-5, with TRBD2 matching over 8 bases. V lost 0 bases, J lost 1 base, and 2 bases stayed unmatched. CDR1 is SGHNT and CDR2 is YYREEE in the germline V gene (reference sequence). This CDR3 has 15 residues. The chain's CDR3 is CASSLAGRGQETQYF. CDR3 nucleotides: TGTGCCAGCAGCTTGGCCGGGAGGGGCCAAGAGACCCAGTACTTC.

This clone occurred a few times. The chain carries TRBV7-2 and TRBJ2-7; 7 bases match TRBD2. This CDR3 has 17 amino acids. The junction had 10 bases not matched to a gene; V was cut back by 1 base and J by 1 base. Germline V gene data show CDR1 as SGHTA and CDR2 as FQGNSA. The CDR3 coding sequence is TGTGCCAGCAGCTTAGTCCCCGTCGGGAGGACGTCCTACGAGCAGTACTTC. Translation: CASSLVPVGRTSYEQYF.

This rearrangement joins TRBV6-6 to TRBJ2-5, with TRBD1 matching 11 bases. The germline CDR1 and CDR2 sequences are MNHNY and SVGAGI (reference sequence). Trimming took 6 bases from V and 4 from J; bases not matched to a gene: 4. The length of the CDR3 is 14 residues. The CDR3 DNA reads TGTGCCAGCAGCTCGGACAGGGGGCGAGAGACCCAGTACTTC. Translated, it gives CASSSDRGRETQYF.

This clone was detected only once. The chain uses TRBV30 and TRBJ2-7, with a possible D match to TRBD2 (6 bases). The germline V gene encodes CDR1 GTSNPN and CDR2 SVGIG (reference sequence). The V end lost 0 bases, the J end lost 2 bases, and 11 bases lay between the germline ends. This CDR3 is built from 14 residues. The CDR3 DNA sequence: TGTGCCTGGAGTGTACTTGCGGGGCCCTACGAGCAGTACTTC. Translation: CAWSVLAGPYEQYF.

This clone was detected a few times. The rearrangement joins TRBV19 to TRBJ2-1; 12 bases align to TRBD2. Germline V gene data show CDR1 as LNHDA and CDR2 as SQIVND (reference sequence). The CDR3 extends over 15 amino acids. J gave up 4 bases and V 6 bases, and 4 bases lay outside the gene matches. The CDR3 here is CASRKGLAGYNEQFF. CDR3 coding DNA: TGTGCCAGTAGAAAGGGACTAGCGGGTTACAATGAGCAGTTCTTC. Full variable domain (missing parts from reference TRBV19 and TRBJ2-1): DGGITQSPKYLFRKEGQNVTLSCEQNLNHDAMYWYRQDPGQGLRLIYYSQIVNDFQKGDIAEGYSVSREKKESFPLTVTSAQKNPTAFYLCASRKGLAGYNEQFFGPGTRLTVL.

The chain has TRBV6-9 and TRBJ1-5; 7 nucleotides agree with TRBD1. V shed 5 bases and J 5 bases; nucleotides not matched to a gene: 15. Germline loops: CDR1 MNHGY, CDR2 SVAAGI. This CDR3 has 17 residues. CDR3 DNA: TGTGCCAGCAGTAAGAGACAGGGAAAAAGGGGGGATCAGCCCCAGCATTTT. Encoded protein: CASSKRQGKRGDQPQHF.

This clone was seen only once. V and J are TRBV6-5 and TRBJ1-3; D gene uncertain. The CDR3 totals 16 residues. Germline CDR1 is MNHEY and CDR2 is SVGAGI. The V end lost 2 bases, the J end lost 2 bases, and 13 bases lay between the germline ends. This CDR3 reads CASSYRGDGTGNTIYF. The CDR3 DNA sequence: TGTGCCAGCAGTTACCGAGGCGATGGAACTGGAAACACCATATATTTT.

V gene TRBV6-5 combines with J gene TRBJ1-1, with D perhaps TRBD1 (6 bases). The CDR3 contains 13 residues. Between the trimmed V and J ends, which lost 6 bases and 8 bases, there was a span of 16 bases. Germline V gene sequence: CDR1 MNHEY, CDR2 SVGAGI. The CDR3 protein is CASRIPSDREAFF. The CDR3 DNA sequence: TGTGCCAGCAGGATACCATCGGACAGAGAAGCTTTCTTT.

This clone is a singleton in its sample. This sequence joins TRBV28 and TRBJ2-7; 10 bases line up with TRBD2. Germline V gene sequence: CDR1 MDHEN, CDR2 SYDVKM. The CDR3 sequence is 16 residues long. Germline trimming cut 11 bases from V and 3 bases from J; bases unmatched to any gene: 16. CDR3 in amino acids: CAGPTSGNPTSYEQYF. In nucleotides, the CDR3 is TGTGCCGGTCCAACTAGCGGGAACCCAACCAGCTACGAGCAGTACTTC. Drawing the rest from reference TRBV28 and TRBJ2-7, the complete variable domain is DVKVTQSSRYLVKRTGEKVFLECVQDMDHENMFWYRQDPGLGLRLIYFSYDVKMKEKGDIPEGYSVSREKKERFSLILESASTNQTSMYLCAGPTSGNPTSYEQYFGPGTRLTVT.

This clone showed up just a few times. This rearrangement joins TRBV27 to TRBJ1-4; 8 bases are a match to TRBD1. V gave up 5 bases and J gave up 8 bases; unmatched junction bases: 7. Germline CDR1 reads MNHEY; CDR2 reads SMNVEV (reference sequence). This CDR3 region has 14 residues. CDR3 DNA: TGTGCCAGCAGTCCTGGACAGGGATGGGAAAAACTGTTTTTT. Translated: CASSPGQGWEKLFF.

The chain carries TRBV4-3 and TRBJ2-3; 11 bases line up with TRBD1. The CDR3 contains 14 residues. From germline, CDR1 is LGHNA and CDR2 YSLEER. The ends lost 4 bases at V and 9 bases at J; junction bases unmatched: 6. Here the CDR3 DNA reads TGCGCCAGCAGCCGGGAAGGGACAGGGGGAACGCAGTATTTT. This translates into CASSREGTGGTQYF.

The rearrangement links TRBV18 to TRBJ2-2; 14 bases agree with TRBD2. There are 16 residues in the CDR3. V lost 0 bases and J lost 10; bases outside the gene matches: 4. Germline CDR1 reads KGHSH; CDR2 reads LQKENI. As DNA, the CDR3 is TGTGCCAGCTCACCACCCGGGACTAGCGGGGGCATGGAGCTGTTTTTT. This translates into CASSPPGTSGGMELFF.

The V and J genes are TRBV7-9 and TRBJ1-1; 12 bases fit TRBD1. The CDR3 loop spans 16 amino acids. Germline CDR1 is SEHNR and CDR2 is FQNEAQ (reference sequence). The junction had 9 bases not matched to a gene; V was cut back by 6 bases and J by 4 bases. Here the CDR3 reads CASRQGDRGPSTEAFF. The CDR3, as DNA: TGTGCCAGCAGACAAGGGGACAGGGGGCCGAGCACTGAAGCTTTCTTT.

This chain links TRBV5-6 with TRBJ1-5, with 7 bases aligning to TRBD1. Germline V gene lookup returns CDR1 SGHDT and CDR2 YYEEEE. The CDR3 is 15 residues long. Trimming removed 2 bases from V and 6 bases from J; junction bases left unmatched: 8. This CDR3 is CASSFGDRGLQPQHF. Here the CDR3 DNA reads TGTGCCAGCAGCTTTGGGGACAGAGGGCTTCAGCCCCAGCATTTT.

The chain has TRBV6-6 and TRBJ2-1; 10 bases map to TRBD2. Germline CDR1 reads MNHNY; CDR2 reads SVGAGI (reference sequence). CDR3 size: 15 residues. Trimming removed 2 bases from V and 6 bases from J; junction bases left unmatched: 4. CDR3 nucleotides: TGTGCCAGCAGTTACGGGCTAGCGGGAGTCAATGAGCAGTTCTTC. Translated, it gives CASSYGLAGVNEQFF.